This T cell receptor beta chain is from a study of shared clonotypes between healthy human individuals. Germline CDR1 is PRHDT and CDR2 is FYEKMQ (reference sequence). Unmatched junction bases numbered 9, after V lost 4 bases and J lost 6 bases. This CDR3 contains 15 residues. Libraries were prepared by immunoSEQ multiplex PCR; TCRdb keeps only in-frame clonotypes and omits some of them. The sample has fewer than 850,000 clones, roughly 88% seen once. This clonotype was obtained from a man younger than 30 in good health. Some clones in this sample may be carry-over from other donors' samples. V and J are TRBV13 and TRBJ2-4; 7 bases fit TRBD1. Material: memory CD8+ T cells from PBMCs. Documented subset: CD45RO+ cells pooled with CCR7-negative TemRA cells. The CDR3 DNA reads as TGTGCCAGCAGCTCCTTACAGGGGTCCTTAAACATTCAGTACTTC. As protein: CASSSLQGSLNIQYF.